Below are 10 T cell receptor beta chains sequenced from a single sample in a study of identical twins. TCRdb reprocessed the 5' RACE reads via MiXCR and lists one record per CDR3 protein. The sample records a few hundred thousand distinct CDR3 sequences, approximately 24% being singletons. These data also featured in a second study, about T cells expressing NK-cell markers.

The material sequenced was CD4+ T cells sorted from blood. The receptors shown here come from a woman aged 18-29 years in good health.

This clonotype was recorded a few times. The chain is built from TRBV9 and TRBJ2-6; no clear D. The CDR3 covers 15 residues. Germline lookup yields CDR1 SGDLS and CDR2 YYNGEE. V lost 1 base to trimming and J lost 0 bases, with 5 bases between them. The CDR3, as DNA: TGTGCCAGCAGCGTATATACCTCTGGGGCCAACGTCCTGACTTTC. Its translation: CASSVYTSGANVLTF.

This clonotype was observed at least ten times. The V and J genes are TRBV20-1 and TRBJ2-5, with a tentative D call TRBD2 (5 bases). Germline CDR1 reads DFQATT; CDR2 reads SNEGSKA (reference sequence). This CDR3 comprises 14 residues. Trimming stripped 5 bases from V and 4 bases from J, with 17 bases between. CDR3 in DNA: TGCAGTGCTCCGGCTTCCCGGGGTGTAGAGACCCAGTACTTC. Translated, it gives CSAPASRGVETQYF.

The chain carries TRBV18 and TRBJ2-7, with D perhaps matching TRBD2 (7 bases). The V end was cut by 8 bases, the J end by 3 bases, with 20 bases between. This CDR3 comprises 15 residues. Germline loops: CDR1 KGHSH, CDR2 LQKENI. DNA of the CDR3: TGTGCCAGCACGAGTAGGGGGGGTCGGAACTACGAGCAGTACTTC. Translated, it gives CASTSRGGRNYEQYF.

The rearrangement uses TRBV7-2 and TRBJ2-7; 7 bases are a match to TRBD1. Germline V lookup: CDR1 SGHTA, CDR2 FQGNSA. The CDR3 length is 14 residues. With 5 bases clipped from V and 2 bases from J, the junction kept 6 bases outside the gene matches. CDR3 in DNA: TGTGCCAGCAGCCGGGACAGAACAGCCTACGAGCAGTACTTC. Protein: CASSRDRTAYEQYF.

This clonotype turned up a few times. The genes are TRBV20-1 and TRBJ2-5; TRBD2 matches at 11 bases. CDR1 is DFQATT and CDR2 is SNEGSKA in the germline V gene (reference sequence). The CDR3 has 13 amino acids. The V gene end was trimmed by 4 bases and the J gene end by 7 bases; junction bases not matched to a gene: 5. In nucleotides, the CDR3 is TGCAGTGCTAAGCTAGCGGGGGGCCGGACCCAGTACTTC. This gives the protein CSAKLAGGRTQYF.

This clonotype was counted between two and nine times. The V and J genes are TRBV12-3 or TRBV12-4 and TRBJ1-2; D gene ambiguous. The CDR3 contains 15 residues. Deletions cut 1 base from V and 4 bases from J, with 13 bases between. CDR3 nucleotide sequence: TGTGCCAGCAGTTTAGGTTCGGGTGCTTTCTATGGCTACACCTTC. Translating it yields CASSLGSGAFYGYTF.

CDR3 loop: CASGRSGASYNEQFF. The CDR3 nucleotides are TGTGCCAGCGGCCGTAGCGGGGCGTCCTACAATGAGCAGTTCTTC. V is TRBV28 and J is TRBJ2-1; 8 bases match TRBD2. Per germline, CDR1 MDHEN and CDR2 SYDVKM. The V gene end was trimmed by 8 bases and the J gene end by 1 base; junction bases not matched to a gene: 7. The CDR3 spans 15 residues.

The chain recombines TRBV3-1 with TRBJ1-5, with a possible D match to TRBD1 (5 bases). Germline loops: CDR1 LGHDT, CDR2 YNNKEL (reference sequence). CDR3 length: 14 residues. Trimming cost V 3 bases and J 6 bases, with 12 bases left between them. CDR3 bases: TGTGCCAGCAGCCACCAGGGCGCGGGTCAGCCCCAGCATTTT. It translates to CASSHQGAGQPQHF.

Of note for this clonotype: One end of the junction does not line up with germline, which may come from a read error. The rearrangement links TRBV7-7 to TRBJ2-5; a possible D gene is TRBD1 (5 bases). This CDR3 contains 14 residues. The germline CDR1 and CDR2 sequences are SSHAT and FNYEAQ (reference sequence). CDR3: CASSQMRTRGTQYF. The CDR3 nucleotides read TGTGCTAGCAGCCAAATGCGGACAAGGGGGACCCAGTACTTC. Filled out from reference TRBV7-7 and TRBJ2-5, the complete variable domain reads GAGVSQSPRYKVTKRGQDVTLRCDPISSHATLYWYQQALGQGPEFLTYFNYEAQPDKSGLPSDRFSAERPEGSISTLTIQRTEQRDSAMYRCASSQMRTRGTQYFGPGTRLLVL.

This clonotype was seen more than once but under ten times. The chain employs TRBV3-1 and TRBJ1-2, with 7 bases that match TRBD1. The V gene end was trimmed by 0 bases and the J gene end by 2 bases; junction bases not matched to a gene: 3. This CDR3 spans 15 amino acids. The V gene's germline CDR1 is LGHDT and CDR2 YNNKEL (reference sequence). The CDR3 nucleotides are TGTGCCAGCAGCCAAGATCCGGGACAGAACTATGGCTACACCTTC. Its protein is CASSQDPGQNYGYTF.